A selection of T cell receptor beta chains follows, all from one sample in a study of shared clonotypes between healthy human individuals. Profiled with immunoSEQ multiplex PCR; TCRdb holds only in-frame clones, not every one. The sample contains millions of clones, around 90% of which appear only once. Source material: naive CD4+ T cells sorted from blood. These TCRs come from a man between 18 and 29 years old in good health. Both conserved end residues are part of each CDR3. The D gene is left open where the match is weak. Not every row has a clone size; where given, it reads once, few, many or a size class.

NA | TRBJ2-7 | TRBV6-6 | NA | CASSYELTGVYEQYF | TGTGCCAGCAGTTACGAACTCACGGGGGTCTACGAGCAGTACTTC
once | TRBJ2-1 | TRBV5-4 | TRBD2 | CASSTITSGRYNEQFF | TGTGCCAGCAGCACCATTACTAGCGGGAGGTACAATGAGCAGTTCTTC
few | TRBJ1-1 | TRBV29-1 | NA | CSAGRSGAEAFF | TGCAGCGCTGGACGGTCCGGCGCTGAAGCTTTCTTT
NA | TRBJ2-3 | TRBV5-1 | TRBD1 | CASRDRYTDTQYF | TGCGCCAGTCGGGACAGGTACACAGATACGCAGTATTTT
NA | TRBJ2-5 | TRBV5-1 | TRBD2 | CASSTFGRETQYF | TGCGCCAGCAGTACCTTCGGGAGGGAGACCCAGTACTTC
NA | TRBJ2-3 | TRBV5-1 | NA | CASSLGGADTQYF | TGCGCCAGCAGCTTAGGGGGGGCGGATACGCAGTATTTT
NA | TRBJ2-5 | TRBV29-1 | NA | CSVGGVQETQYF | TGCAGCGTTGGGGGGGTACAAGAGACCCAGTACTTC
once | TRBJ1-5 | TRBV5-8 | NA | CASIFRERGNQPQHF | TGTGCCAGCATATTCCGCGAACGCGGCAATCAGCCCCAGCATTTT
NA | TRBJ1-5 | TRBV10-1 | TRBD1 | CASNKQCSQGANQPQHF | TGCGCCAGCAACAAGCAGTGTTCCCAGGGGGCGAATCAGCCCCAGCATTTT
NA | TRBJ1-5 | TRBV5-1 | NA | CASSLRAGFGGNQPQHF | TGCGCCAGCAGCCTGAGGGCAGGGTTTGGCGGCAATCAGCCCCAGCATTTT
NA | TRBJ1-5 | TRBV27 | NA | CASSRSEPASQPQHF | TGTGCCAGCAGTCGCTCCGAGCCCGCAAGTCAGCCCCAGCATTTT
NA | TRBJ1-5 | TRBV27 | NA | CASSLSRLGNQPQHF | TGTGCCAGCAGTTTATCGAGGCTGGGAAATCAGCCCCAGCATTTT
NA | TRBJ2-1 | TRBV27 | TRBD2 | CASSSASGGPNGSSYNEQFF | TGTGCCAGCAGTTCCGCTAGCGGGGGGCCCAACGGAAGCTCCTACAATGAGCAGTTCTTC
NA | TRBJ2-7 | TRBV20-1 | NA | CSAVVAYEQYF | TGCAGTGCTGTGGTGGCCTACGAGCAGTACTTC
NA | TRBJ1-5 | TRBV7-9 | NA | CASSLNTDSNQPQHF | TGTGCCAGCAGCTTGAACACAGATAGCAATCAGCCCCAGCATTTT
NA | TRBJ2-1 | TRBV27 | TRBD1 | CASSSKRDRGSYNEQFF | TGTGCCAGCAGTTCAAAAAGGGACAGGGGCTCCTACAATGAGCAGTTCTTC
NA | TRBJ1-4 | TRBV30 | NA | CAWSEQLNEKLFF | TGTGCCTGGAGTGAACAGCTTAATGAAAAACTGTTTTTT
NA | TRBJ2-1 | TRBV6-5 | NA | CASSYSSSHNEQFF | TGTGCCAGCAGTTACTCGAGCAGTCATAATGAGCAGTTCTTC